This T cell receptor (beta chain) came from a study of blood T cell repertoires in COVID-19. CDR3 length equals 15 residues. Germline assignment: CDR1 MNHEY and CDR2 SVGAGI. V was pared by 0 bases and J by 11 bases, with 7 bases of the junction left unmatched. Sequencing used immunoSEQ multiplex PCR; TCRdb keeps in-frame clones, though not all of them. The table has about 150,000 clones, around 86% seen once. This clone was seen a single time. This chain joins TRBV6-5 and TRBJ1-1; 12 bases are shared with TRBD1. The material sequenced was peripheral blood. This clonotype originated in a woman over 75 with COVID-19, enrolled during active disease. The DNA of the CDR3 is TGTGCCAGCAGTTACTCGAGGGGGACAGGGGGCCAGGCTTTCTTT. It specifies CASSYSRGTGGQAFF.